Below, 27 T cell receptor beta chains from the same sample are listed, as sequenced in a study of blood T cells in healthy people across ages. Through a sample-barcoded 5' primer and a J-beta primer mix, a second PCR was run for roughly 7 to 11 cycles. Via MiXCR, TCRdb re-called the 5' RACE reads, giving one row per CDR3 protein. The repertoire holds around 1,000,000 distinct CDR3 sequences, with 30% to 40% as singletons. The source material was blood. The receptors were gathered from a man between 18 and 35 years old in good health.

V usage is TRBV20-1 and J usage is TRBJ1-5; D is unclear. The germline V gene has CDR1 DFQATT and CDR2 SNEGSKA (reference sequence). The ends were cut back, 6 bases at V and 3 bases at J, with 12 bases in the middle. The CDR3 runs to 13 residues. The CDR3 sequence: CSASDTDNQPQHF. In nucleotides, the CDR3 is TGCAGTGCAAGCGACACTGACAATCAGCCCCAGCATTTT.

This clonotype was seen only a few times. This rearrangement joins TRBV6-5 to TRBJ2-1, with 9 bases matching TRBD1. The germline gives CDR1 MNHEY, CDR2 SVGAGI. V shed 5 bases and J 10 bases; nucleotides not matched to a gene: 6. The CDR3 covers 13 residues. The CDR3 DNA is TGTGCCAGCAGTGCCCGGGACAGGGCCGAGCAGTTCTTC. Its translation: CASSARDRAEQFF.

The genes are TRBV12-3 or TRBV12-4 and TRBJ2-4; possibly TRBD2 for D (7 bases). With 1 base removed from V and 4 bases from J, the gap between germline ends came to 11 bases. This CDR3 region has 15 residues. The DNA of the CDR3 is TGTGCCAGCAGTTTAGGGGAGGGGGTGAAAAACATTCAGTACTTC. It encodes CASSLGEGVKNIQYF.

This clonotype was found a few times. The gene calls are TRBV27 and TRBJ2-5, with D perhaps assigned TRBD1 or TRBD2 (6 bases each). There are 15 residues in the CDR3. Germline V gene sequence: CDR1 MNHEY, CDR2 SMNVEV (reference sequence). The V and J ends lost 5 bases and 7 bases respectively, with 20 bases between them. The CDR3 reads CASSRGTLLGGTQYF. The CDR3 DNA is TGTGCCAGCAGTCGGGGGACACTCCTTGGAGGGACCCAGTACTTC.

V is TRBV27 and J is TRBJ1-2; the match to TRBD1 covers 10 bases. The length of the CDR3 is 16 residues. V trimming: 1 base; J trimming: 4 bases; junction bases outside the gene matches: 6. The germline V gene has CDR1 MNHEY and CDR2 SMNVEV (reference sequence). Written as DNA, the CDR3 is TGTGCCAGCAGTTTATTTTCGGGACAGGGGTCCTATGGCTACACCTTC. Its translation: CASSLFSGQGSYGYTF.

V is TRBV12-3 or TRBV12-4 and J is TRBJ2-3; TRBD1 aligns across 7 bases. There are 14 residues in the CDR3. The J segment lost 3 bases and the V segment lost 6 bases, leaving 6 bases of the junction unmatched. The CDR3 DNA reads TGTGCCAGCAGATCAGGGGGTTGGACAGATACGCAGTATTTT. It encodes CASRSGGWTDTQYF.

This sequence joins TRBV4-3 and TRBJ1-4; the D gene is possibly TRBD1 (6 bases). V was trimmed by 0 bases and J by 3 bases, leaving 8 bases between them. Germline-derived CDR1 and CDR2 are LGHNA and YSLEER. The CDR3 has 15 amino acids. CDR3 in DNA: TGCGCCAGCAGCCAAGATGACAGGCCTAATGAAAAACTGTTTTTT. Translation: CASSQDDRPNEKLFF.

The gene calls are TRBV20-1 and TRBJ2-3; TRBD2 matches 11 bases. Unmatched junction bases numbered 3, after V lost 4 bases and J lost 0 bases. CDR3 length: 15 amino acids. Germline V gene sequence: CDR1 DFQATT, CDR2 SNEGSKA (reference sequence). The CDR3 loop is CSAKRLAGSTDTQYF. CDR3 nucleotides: TGCAGTGCTAAGAGACTAGCGGGGAGCACAGATACGCAGTATTTT.

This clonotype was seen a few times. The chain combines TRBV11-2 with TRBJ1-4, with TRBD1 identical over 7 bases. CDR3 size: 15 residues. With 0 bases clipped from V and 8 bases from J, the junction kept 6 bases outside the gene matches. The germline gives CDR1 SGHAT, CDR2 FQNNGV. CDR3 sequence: CASSLDLGTAEKLFF. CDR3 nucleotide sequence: TGTGCCAGCAGCTTAGATCTCGGGACAGCAGAAAAACTGTTTTTT. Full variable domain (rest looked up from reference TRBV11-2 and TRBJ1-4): EAGVAQSPRYKIIEKRQSVAFWCNPISGHATLYWYQQILGQGPKLLIQFQNNGVVDDSQLPKDRFSAERLKGVDSTLKIQPAKLEDSAVYLCASSLDLGTAEKLFFGSGTQLSVL.

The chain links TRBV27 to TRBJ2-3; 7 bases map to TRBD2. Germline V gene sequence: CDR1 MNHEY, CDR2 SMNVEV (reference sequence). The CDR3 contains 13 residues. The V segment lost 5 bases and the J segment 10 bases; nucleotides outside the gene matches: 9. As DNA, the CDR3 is TGTGCCAGCAGTCCCCGGGGACTACTGGCGCAGTATTTT. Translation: CASSPRGLLAQYF.

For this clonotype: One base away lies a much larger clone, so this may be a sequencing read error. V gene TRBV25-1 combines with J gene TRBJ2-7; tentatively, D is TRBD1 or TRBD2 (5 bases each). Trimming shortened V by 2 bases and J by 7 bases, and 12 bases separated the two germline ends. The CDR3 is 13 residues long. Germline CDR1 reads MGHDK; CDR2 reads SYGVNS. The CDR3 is CASSEGASNEQYF. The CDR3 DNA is TGTGCCAGCAGTGAAGGGGCTAGCAATGAGCAGTACTTC.

This CDR3 reads CASSVGSYEQYF. The DNA of the CDR3 is TGTGCCAGCAGCGTTGGGTCCTACGAGCAGTACTTC. The chain joins TRBV7-9 to TRBJ2-7; no firm D call. Trimming shortened V by 5 bases and J by 1 base, and 6 bases separated the two germline ends. The CDR3 length is 12 residues. The germline gives CDR1 SEHNR, CDR2 FQNEAQ (reference sequence). Filled out from reference TRBV7-9 and TRBJ2-7, the complete variable domain reads DTGVSQNPRHKITKRGQNVTFRCDPISEHNRLYWYRQTLGQGPEFLTYFQNEAQLEKSRLLSDRFSAERPKGSFSTLEIQRTEQGDSAMYLCASSVGSYEQYFGPGTRLTVT.

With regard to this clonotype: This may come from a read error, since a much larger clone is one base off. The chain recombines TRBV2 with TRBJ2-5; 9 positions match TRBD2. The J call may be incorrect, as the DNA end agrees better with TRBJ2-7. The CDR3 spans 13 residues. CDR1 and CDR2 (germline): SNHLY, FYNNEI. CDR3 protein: CANSGSGSYEQYF. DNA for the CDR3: TGTGCCAACTCAGGTAGCGGGAGCTACGAGCAGTACTTC.

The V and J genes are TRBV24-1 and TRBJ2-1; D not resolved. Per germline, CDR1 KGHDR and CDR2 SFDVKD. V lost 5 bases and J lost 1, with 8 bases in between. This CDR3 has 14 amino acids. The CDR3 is CATSGSGSYNEQFF. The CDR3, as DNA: TGTGCCACCAGTGGGTCAGGTTCCTACAATGAGCAGTTCTTC.

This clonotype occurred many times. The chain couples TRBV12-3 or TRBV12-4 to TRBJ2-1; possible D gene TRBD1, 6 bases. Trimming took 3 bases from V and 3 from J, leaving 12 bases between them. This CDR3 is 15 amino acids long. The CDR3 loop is CASSLGATLYNEQFF. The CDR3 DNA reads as TGTGCCAGCAGTTTGGGGGCTACACTCTACAATGAGCAGTTCTTC.

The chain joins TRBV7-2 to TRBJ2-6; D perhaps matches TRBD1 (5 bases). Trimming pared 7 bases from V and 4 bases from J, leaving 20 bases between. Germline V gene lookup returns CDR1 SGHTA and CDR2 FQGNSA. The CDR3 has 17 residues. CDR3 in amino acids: CASTSQGHSLGANVLTF. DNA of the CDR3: TGTGCCAGCACCTCCCAGGGTCACTCTCTCGGGGCCAACGTCCTGACTTTC.

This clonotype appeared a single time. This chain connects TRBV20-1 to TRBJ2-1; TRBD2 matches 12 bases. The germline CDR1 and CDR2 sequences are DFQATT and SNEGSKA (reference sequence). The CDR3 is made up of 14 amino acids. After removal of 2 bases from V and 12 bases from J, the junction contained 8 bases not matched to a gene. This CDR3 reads CSARYTSGGFLQFF. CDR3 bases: TGCAGTGCTAGATACACTAGCGGGGGGTTCTTGCAGTTCTTC.

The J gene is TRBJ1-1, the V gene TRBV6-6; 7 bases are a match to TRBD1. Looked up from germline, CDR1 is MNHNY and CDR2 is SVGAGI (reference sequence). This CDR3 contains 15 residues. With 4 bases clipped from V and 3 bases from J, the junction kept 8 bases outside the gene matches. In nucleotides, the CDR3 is TGTGCCAGCAGTTCCTTGACAGGGTGGGACACTGAAGCTTTCTTT. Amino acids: CASSSLTGWDTEAFF.

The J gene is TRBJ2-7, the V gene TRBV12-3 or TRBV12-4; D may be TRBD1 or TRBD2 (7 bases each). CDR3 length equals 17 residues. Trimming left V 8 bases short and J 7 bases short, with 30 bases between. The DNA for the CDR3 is TGTGCCAGCCTTCTACAGGGAGGGGGCGATACACTGGATGAGCAGTACTTC. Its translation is CASLLQGGGDTLDEQYF.

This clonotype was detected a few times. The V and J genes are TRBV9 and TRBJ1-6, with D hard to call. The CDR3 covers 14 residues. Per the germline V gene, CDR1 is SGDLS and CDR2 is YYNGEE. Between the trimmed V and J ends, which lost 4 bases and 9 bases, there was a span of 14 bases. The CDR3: CASSPEEGRSPLHF. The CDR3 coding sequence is TGTGCCAGCAGCCCCGAGGAGGGTCGTTCACCCCTCCACTTT. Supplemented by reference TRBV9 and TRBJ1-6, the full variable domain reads DSGVTQTPKHLITATGQRVTLRCSPRSGDLSVYWYQQSLDQGLQFLIQYYNGEERAKGNILERFSAQQFPDLHSELNLSSLELGDSALYFCASSPEEGRSPLHFGNGTRLTVT.

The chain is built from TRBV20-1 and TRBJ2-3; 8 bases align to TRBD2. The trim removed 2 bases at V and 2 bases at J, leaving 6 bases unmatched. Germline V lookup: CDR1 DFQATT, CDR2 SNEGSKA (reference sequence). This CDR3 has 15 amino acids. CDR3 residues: CSARLPGGVTDTQYF. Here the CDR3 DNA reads TGCAGTGCTAGACTCCCCGGGGGGGTCACAGATACGCAGTATTTT.

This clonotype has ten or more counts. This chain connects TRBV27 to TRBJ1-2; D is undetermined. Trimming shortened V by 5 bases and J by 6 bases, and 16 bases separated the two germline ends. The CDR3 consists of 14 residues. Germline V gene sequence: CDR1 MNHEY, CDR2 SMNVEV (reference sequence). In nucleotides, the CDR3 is TGTGCCAGCAGTCCGAGCCGGGCAACTCATGGCTACACCTTC. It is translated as CASSPSRATHGYTF.

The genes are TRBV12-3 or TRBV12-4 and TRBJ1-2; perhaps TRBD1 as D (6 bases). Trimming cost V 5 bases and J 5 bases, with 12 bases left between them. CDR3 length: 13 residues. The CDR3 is CASSTGNPYGYTF. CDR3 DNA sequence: TGTGCCAGCAGTACAGGGAACCCATATGGCTACACCTTC.

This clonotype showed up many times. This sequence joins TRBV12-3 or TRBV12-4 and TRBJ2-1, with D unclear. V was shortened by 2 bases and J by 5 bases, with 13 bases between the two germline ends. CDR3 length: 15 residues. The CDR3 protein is CASSLPPAFNNEQFF. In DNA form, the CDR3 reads TGTGCCAGCAGTTTACCCCCAGCCTTTAACAATGAGCAGTTCTTC.

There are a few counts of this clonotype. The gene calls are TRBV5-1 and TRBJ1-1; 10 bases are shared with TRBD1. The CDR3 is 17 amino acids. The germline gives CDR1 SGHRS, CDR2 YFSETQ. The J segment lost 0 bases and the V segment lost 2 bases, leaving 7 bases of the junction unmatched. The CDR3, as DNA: TGCGCCAGCAGCTTCCGGGACAGGGGCATTATGAACACTGAAGCTTTCTTT. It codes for CASSFRDRGIMNTEAFF.

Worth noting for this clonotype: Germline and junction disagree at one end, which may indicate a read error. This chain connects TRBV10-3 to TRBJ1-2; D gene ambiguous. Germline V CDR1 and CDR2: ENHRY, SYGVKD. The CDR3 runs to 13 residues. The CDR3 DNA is TGTGACATCAGTGAGCAATTGAACTATGGCTACACCTTC. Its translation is CDISEQLNYGYTF.

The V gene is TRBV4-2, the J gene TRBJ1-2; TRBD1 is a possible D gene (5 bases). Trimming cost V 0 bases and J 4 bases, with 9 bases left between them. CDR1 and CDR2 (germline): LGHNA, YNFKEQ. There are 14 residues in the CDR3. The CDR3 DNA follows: TGTGCCAGCAGCCAAGATAAGGGACCCTATGGCTACACCTTC. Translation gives CASSQDKGPYGYTF.